This paragraph covers one T cell receptor (beta chain) sequence. The record originates from a study of blood T cell repertoires in COVID-19. Study-wide background: The United States, Italy and Spain supplied acute and convalescent COVID-19 samples. T cells, B-cell-depleted T cells, or PBMCs provided the cDNA or gDNA that served as material.

Germline V gives CDR1 MNHNY, CDR2 SVGAGI (reference sequence). The CDR3 has 14 amino acids. V lost 4 bases to trimming and J lost 8 bases; unmatched junction nucleotides: 9. Methods used by the authors: How many nucleated cells were present was estimated from reference gene primer amplification. Assay used: immunoSEQ multiplex PCR; TCRdb lists only in-frame clones, some missing. The V and J calls and clone size come from that table; D and trimming were worked out from the DNA. The sample lists fewer than 300,000 clones, around four fifths seen once, with around 2.6% in the top ten. Sequencing used peripheral blood. The chain has TRBV6-6 and TRBJ1-2, with 8 bases that match TRBD1. This sequence was found in a woman in her 70s with active or convalescent COVID-19. The CDR3 DNA reads as TGTGCCAGCAGTTTACCGGGACAGGCAACCGGCTACACCTTC. Residues: CASSLPGQATGYTF.